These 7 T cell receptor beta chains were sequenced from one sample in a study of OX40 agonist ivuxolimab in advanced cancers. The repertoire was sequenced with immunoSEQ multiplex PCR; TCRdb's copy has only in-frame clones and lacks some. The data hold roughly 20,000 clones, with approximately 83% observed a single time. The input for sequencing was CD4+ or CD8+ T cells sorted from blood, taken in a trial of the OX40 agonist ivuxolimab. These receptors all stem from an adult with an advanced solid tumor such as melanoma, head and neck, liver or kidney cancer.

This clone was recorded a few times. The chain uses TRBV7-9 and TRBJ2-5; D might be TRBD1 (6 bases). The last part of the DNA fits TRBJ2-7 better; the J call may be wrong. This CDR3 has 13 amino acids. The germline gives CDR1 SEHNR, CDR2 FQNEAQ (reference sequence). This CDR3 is CASSPDSSYEQYF. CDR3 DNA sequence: TGTGCCAGCAGCCCGGACAGTTCCTACGAGCAGTACTTC.

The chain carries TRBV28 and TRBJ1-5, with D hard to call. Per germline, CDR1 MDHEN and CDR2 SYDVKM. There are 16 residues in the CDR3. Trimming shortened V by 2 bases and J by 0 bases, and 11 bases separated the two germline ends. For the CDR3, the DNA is TGTGCCAGCAGTTTAGGAGGCCCCCATAGCAATCAGCCCCAGCATTTT. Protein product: CASSLGGPHSNQPQHF.

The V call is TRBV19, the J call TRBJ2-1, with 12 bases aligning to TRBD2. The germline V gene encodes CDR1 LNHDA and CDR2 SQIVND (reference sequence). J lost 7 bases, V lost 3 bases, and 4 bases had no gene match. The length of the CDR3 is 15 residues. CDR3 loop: CASSISSGRANEQFF. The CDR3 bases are TGTGCCAGTAGTATCTCTAGCGGGAGGGCGAATGAGCAGTTCTTC.

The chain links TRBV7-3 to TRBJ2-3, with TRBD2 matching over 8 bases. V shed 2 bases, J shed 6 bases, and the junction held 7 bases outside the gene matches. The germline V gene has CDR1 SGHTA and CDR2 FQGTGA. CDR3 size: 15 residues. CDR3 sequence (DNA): TGTGCCAGCAGCTTAGCAGCGGGAGTGGTTGATACGCAGTATTTT. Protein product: CASSLAAGVVDTQYF.

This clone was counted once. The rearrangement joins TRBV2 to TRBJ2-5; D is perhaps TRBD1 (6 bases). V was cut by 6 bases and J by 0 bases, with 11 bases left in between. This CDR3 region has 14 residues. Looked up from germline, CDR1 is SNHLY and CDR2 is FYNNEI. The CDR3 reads CASRPGHNQETQYF. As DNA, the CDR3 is TGTGCCAGCAGGCCGGGACACAACCAAGAGACCCAGTACTTC.

The DNA for the CDR3 is TGTGCCAGCAGTCCCCGACAGGGCACAGATACGCAGTATTTT. This codes for CASSPRQGTDTQYF. The rearrangement uses TRBV27 and TRBJ2-3, with D tentatively TRBD1 (6 bases). Looked up from germline, CDR1 is MNHEY and CDR2 is SMNVEV (reference sequence). This CDR3 is 14 amino acids long. Trimming took 5 bases from V and 1 from J, leaving 10 bases between them.

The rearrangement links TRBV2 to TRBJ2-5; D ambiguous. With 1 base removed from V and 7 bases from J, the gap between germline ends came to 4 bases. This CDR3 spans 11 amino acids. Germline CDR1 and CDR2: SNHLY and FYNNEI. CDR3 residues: CASSEEGTQYF. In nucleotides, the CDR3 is TGTGCCAGCAGTGAAGAGGGGACCCAGTACTTC.